The sequence of this T cell receptor (beta chain) was determined in a study of blood T cell repertoires in COVID-19. Whole-study context: The United States, Italy and Spain were the sources of the acute and convalescent COVID-19 samples.

Trimming stripped 5 bases from V and 5 bases from J, with 13 bases between. Germline V gene data show CDR1 as SEHNR and CDR2 as FQNEAQ (reference sequence). The CDR3 has 14 amino acids. While infection was still active, Seattle patients were enrolled and then followed longitudinally. The repertoire was sequenced with immunoSEQ multiplex PCR; TCRdb's copy has only in-frame clones and lacks some. The sample holds more than 200,000 clones, around 84% seen once. The sequence derives from a woman of 80 years or more with COVID-19, enrolled during active disease. The chain recombines TRBV7-9 with TRBJ2-1, with D possibly TRBD2 on 6 matching bases. Sequencing input: peripheral blood. The CDR3 loop reads CASSQPTRDNEQFF. As DNA, the CDR3 is TGTGCCAGCAGCCAACCGACTAGGGACAATGAGCAGTTCTTC.